What follows describes a single T cell receptor (beta chain). Its antigen is still unknown. Here immunoSEQ multiplex PCR was the method, and the copy in TCRdb shows in-frame clones only, minus some. The sample holds some 190,000 clones, roughly 85% seen once. This entry comes from a study of Ad26.COV2.S vaccination and SARS-CoV-2 variants. Findings and limits, study-wide: It was reported that spike-specific CD8+ and CD4+ T cell responses were substantially broad after vaccination. Spike-specific TCR breadth in vaccine recipients exceeded that seen in placebo recipients. The TCR breadth and depth analyses may have understated or missed part of the total T cell responses.

The sequencing used peripheral blood, collected after recovery from COVID-19. The receptor was isolated from a human donor who had recovered from COVID-19.

The CDR3 loop reads CSASLGRGEPYEQYF. The DNA of the CDR3 is TGCAGTGCTAGTTTGGGCAGGGGGGAGCCCTACGAGCAGTACTTC. The chain combines TRBV20-1 with TRBJ2-7; tentatively, D is TRBD1 (7 bases). The germline V gene has CDR1 DFQATT and CDR2 SNEGSKA (reference sequence). This CDR3 comprises 15 residues. The V end was cut by 3 bases, the J end by 2 bases, with 17 bases between.